Listed here are 30 T cell receptor beta chains from one sample, sequenced in a study of blood T cell repertoires in COVID-19. Profiling relied on immunoSEQ multiplex PCR, and the TCRdb table lists in-frame clones only, not all of them. The data contain roughly 300,000 clones, roughly 85% of them singletons. Sample: peripheral blood. The receptor set was obtained from a woman in her forties or fifties who had recovered from COVID-19.

The CDR3 reads CASSPPEGAGAQYF. The CDR3 DNA reads TGTGCCAGCTCACCACCGGAGGGGGCCGGTGCGCAGTATTTT. This chain joins TRBV18 and TRBJ2-3; D might be TRBD1 (7 bases). The CDR3 contains 14 residues. Germline V gene lookup returns CDR1 KGHSH and CDR2 LQKENI. V was pared by 0 bases and J by 10 bases, with 14 bases between.

The chain recombines TRBV20-1 with TRBJ2-7; 12 bases line up with TRBD1. V was clipped by 3 bases and J by 3 bases; unmatched bases: 9. Germline assignment: CDR1 DFQATT and CDR2 SNEGSKA (reference sequence). The CDR3 has 16 amino acids. The CDR3 spells CSASGTGGVLSYEQYF. CDR3 nucleotides: TGCAGTGCTAGTGGGACAGGGGGCGTTCTCAGCTACGAGCAGTACTTC.

This chain joins TRBV19 and TRBJ2-7; tentative D call: TRBD1 (5 bases). This CDR3 comprises 13 residues. CDR1 and CDR2 from the germline V gene are LNHDA and SQIVND (reference sequence). V lost 3 bases, J lost 3 bases, and 9 bases lay in between. CDR3 loop: CASSIQGFYEQYF. Written as DNA, the CDR3 is TGTGCCAGTAGTATTCAGGGCTTCTACGAGCAGTACTTC.

The chain combines TRBV14 with TRBJ1-4; maybe TRBD1 (5 bases). V gave up 4 bases and J gave up 3 bases, with 9 bases separating them. CDR1 is SGHDN and CDR2 is FVKESK in the germline V gene. The CDR3 length is 14 residues. For the CDR3, the DNA is TGTGCCAGCAGCCCGCGGGGGGCTAATGAAAAACTGTTTTTT. Translated, it gives CASSPRGANEKLFF.

The chain links TRBV7-3 to TRBJ1-2; no clear D gene. CDR1 and CDR2 from the germline V gene are SGHTA and FQGTGA. Trimming took off 4 bases at V and 8 bases at J, with 14 bases between the two ends. This CDR3 has 13 amino acids. The CDR3 DNA reads TGTGCCAGCAGCTCTAGTCCCCGTGGCGGCTACACCTTC. Its translation: CASSSSPRGGYTF.

This chain joins TRBV10-3 and TRBJ1-3; D might be TRBD1 (5 bases). V lost 2 bases and J lost 0, with 5 bases in between. Germline CDR1 ENHRY, CDR2 SYGVKD. The CDR3 runs 14 residues. CDR3: CAISEGASGNTIYF. Here the CDR3 DNA reads TGTGCCATCAGTGAGGGGGCCTCTGGAAACACCATATATTTT.

V is TRBV30 and J is TRBJ2-7; 13 bases agree with TRBD2. The CDR3 totals 14 residues. J gave up 2 bases and V 7 bases, and 5 bases lay outside the gene matches. Looked up from germline, CDR1 is GTSNPN and CDR2 is SVGIG (reference sequence). The CDR3 here is CASITSGRAYEQYF. The CDR3 nucleotides are TGTGCCTCTATCACTAGCGGGAGGGCCTACGAGCAGTACTTC.

The table lists this clone with a count of one. This chain connects TRBV28 to TRBJ1-2, with 8 bases fitting TRBD1. Trimming removed 6 bases from V and 5 bases from J; junction bases left unmatched: 8. Germline CDR1 and CDR2: MDHEN and SYDVKM. The CDR3 totals 14 residues. This chain's CDR3 is CASSQGGQAYGYTF. Written as DNA, the CDR3 is TGTGCCAGCAGCCAGGGGGGACAGGCATATGGCTACACCTTC.

The rearrangement uses TRBV11-1 and TRBJ2-1; D is uncertain. The ends were cut back, 3 bases at V and 13 bases at J, with 10 bases in the middle. The CDR3 sequence is 11 residues long. The germline gives CDR1 SGHAT, CDR2 FQDESV (reference sequence). The CDR3 bases are TGTGCCAGCAGCTTTTCGGCGACACAGTTCTTC. Amino acid sequence: CASSFSATQFF.

This clone was observed once. This chain's CDR3 is CASSQERASGTDTQYF. CDR3 bases: TGTGCCAGCAGCCAAGAGCGCGCTAGCGGCACAGATACGCAGTATTTT. The chain recombines TRBV4-2 with TRBJ2-3; D is perhaps TRBD2 (6 bases). The ends were cut back, 0 bases at V and 1 base at J, with 11 bases in the middle. This CDR3 comprises 16 residues. Per germline, CDR1 LGHNA and CDR2 YNFKEQ.

V is TRBV3-1 (or the pseudogene TRBV3-2) and J is TRBJ2-1, with unresolved D. Germline CDR1 LGHDT, CDR2 YNNKEL (reference sequence). Trimming shortened V by 4 bases and J by 0 bases, and 10 bases separated the two germline ends. This CDR3 is built from 15 residues. CDR3 sequence (DNA): TGTGCCAGCAGCCTATCGAGTCCCTCCTACAATGAGCAGTTCTTC. Amino acids: CASSLSSPSYNEQFF.

J is TRBJ1-1 and V is TRBV28; no clear D. Trimming removed 3 bases at V and 6 bases at J, with 8 bases between. The CDR3 contains 12 residues. Germline assignment: CDR1 MDHEN and CDR2 SYDVKM. CDR3 sequence: CASSFSGSEAFF. Written as DNA, the CDR3 is TGTGCCAGCAGTTTTTCGGGATCTGAAGCTTTCTTT. Full variable domain (remainder filled in from reference TRBV28 and TRBJ1-1): DVKVTQSSRYLVKRTGEKVFLECVQDMDHENMFWYRQDPGLGLRLIYFSYDVKMKEKGDIPEGYSVSREKKERFSLILESASTNQTSMYLCASSFSGSEAFFGQGTRLTVV.

The chain combines TRBV18 with TRBJ2-4, with TRBD1 matching 11 bases. The V segment lost 0 bases and the J segment 6 bases; nucleotides outside the gene matches: 10. Germline V lookup: CDR1 KGHSH, CDR2 LQKENI. This CDR3 has 18 amino acids. The CDR3 region has the DNA TGTGCCAGCTCACCACCGGGACAGGGGGTTGGGTCTTTAAACATTCAGTACTTC. It is translated as CASSPPGQGVGSLNIQYF.

The genes are TRBV2 and TRBJ2-7; D call uncertain. The V and J ends lost 3 bases and 0 bases respectively, with 9 bases between them. This CDR3 contains 14 residues. In germline, CDR1 is SNHLY, CDR2 FYNNEI. The CDR3 DNA sequence: TGTGCCAGCAGTGAGGGCCGAAGCTCCTACGAGCAGTACTTC. This sequence encodes CASSEGRSSYEQYF. The variable domain in full, completed from reference TRBV2 and TRBJ2-7, reads EPEVTQTPSHQVTQMGQEVILRCVPISNHLYFYWYRQILGQKVEFLVSFYNNEISEKSEIFDDQFSVERPDGSNFTLKIRSTKLEDSAMYFCASSEGRSSYEQYFGPGTRLTVT.

The V call is TRBV5-1, the J call TRBJ1-1; D possibly corresponds to TRBD1 (5 bases). Trimming took off 7 bases at V and 1 base at J, with 5 bases between the two ends. The CDR3 has 11 amino acids. Germline values: CDR1 SGHRS, CDR2 YFSETQ. The CDR3 region is CASQGNTEAFF. CDR3 bases: TGCGCCAGCCAGGGGAACACTGAAGCTTTCTTT.

V gene TRBV18 combines with J gene TRBJ1-1, with D maybe TRBD1 (5 bases). Trimming removed 2 bases at V and 4 bases at J, with 17 bases between. The length of the CDR3 is 16 residues. Looked up from germline, CDR1 is KGHSH and CDR2 is LQKENI. CDR3 sequence (DNA): TGTGCCAGCTCACCAGTCGAGGGGAGGGTGACCACTGAAGCTTTCTTT. Translated, it gives CASSPVEGRVTTEAFF.

The chain has TRBV11-2 and TRBJ2-4, with D hard to call. Germline loops: CDR1 SGHAT, CDR2 FQNNGV. Trimming left V 1 base short and J 6 bases short, with 10 bases between. The CDR3 consists of 14 residues. CDR3 bases: TGTGCCAGCAGCTTAGGGCCGGGTCTAAACATTCAGTACTTC. Its translation is CASSLGPGLNIQYF.

The gene calls are TRBV5-1 and TRBJ2-7, with D possibly TRBD1 on 6 matching bases. Trimming took off 8 bases at V and 2 bases at J, with 20 bases between the two ends. In germline, CDR1 is SGHRS, CDR2 YFSETQ. The CDR3 totals 15 residues. The DNA of the CDR3 is TGCGCCAGTCACCGGGGTGGGGGACAAGCCTACGAGCAGTACTTC. Translated: CASHRGGGQAYEQYF.

The V and J genes are TRBV6-2 or TRBV6-3 and TRBJ2-7, with TRBD1 matching over 7 bases. This CDR3 has 14 residues. CDR1 and CDR2 from the germline V gene are MNHEY and SVGEGT. With V trimmed by 2 bases and J by 4 bases, 5 bases remained unmatched. The CDR3 DNA sequence: TGTGCCAGCAGTTACACGGGACAGATTTACGAGCAGTACTTC. Its protein product is CASSYTGQIYEQYF.

The chain links TRBV27 to TRBJ2-1; 9 nucleotides match TRBD2. The CDR3 has 16 residues. Germline lookup yields CDR1 MNHEY and CDR2 SMNVEV (reference sequence). The ends lost 3 bases at V and 0 bases at J; junction bases unmatched: 3. Here the CDR3 DNA reads TGTGCCAGCAGTTTGTCAGCGGGAGGCTCCTACAATGAGCAGTTCTTC. Amino acid sequence: CASSLSAGGSYNEQFF.

The chain combines TRBV7-3 with TRBJ2-3; no clear D. Trimming stripped 2 bases from V and 4 bases from J, with 7 bases between. The CDR3 is 13 residues long. Germline V lookup: CDR1 SGHTA, CDR2 FQGTGA. The CDR3 DNA reads TGTGCCAGCAGCTTACGCCCGGCAGATACGCAGTATTTT. Protein: CASSLRPADTQYF.

This clone was detected only once. The chain recombines TRBV19 with TRBJ1-5; D remains unclear. Trimming removed 5 bases from V and 1 base from J, with 24 bases in between. This CDR3 has 19 residues. The germline CDR1 and CDR2 sequences are LNHDA and SQIVND (reference sequence). CDR3 in DNA: TGTGCCAGTAGTCAAGGCGGCGACGAAAGGTATAGGAGCAATCAGCCCCAGCATTTT. It yields the protein CASSQGGDERYRSNQPQHF.

The chain has TRBV18 and TRBJ2-7; 10 bases are a match to TRBD2. The CDR3 totals 15 residues. V was clipped by 3 bases and J by 6 bases; unmatched bases: 8. Germline lookup yields CDR1 KGHSH and CDR2 LQKENI. CDR3 protein: CASSPVAGGGAEQYF. CDR3 in DNA: TGTGCCAGCTCACCCGTAGCGGGAGGCGGGGCCGAGCAGTACTTC.

V and J are TRBV28 and TRBJ1-2; perhaps TRBD1 as D (6 bases). Germline-derived CDR1 and CDR2 are MDHEN and SYDVKM. This CDR3 region has 15 residues. Between the trimmed V and J ends, which lost 3 bases and 4 bases, there was a span of 15 bases. CDR3 region: CASSFPSRGGYGYTF. In DNA form, the CDR3 reads TGTGCCAGCAGTTTTCCATCGAGGGGGGGCTATGGCTACACCTTC.

This clone was detected once. CDR3 DNA sequence: TGCGCCAGCAGCTTGGTCGGGAGCGTGAACACTGAAGCTTTCTTT. Protein sequence: CASSLVGSVNTEAFF. This chain links TRBV5-1 with TRBJ1-1; D remains unclear. The CDR3 runs to 15 residues. Germline V CDR1 and CDR2: SGHRS, YFSETQ. V lost 0 bases and J lost 0, with 9 bases in between.

This clone was observed a few times. V usage is TRBV28 and J usage is TRBJ1-6, with TRBD1 identical over 7 bases. V lost 6 bases and J lost 9; bases outside the gene matches: 11. CDR3 length: 15 amino acids. Germline V lookup: CDR1 MDHEN, CDR2 SYDVKM. The chain's CDR3 is CASSGGQVEASPLHF. CDR3 nucleotides: TGTGCCAGCAGCGGAGGACAGGTGGAAGCTTCACCCCTCCACTTT.

V and J are TRBV29-1 and TRBJ1-1, with D possibly matching TRBD1 (6 bases). The CDR3 is 12 amino acids. Germline V gene lookup returns CDR1 SQVTM and CDR2 ANQGSEA. With 4 bases removed from V and 2 bases from J, the gap between germline ends came to 8 bases. The CDR3, as DNA: TGCAGCGTTGGCAGGGGTAACACTGAAGCTTTCTTT. This gives the protein CSVGRGNTEAFF.

The CDR3 DNA reads TGTGCCAGCAGTTACCGACAGGGGGCGGACACTGAAGCTTTCTTT. Translation gives CASSYRQGADTEAFF. The chain carries TRBV6-6 and TRBJ1-1, with TRBD1 matching 10 bases. CDR3 length: 15 residues. Germline values: CDR1 MNHNY, CDR2 SVGAGI (reference sequence). The ends lost 2 bases at V and 3 bases at J; junction bases unmatched: 3.

The chain links TRBV28 to TRBJ1-2, with TRBD1 matching over 8 bases. This CDR3 spans 15 amino acids. With V trimmed by 5 bases and J by 8 bases, 13 bases remained unmatched. In germline, CDR1 is MDHEN, CDR2 SYDVKM. CDR3 region: CASSISPGQGSGYTF. CDR3 nucleotides: TGTGCCAGCAGTATAAGCCCTGGACAGGGAAGCGGCTACACCTTC.

This clone occurred once. V is TRBV5-6 and J is TRBJ2-7, with 7 bases aligning to TRBD2. Germline lookup yields CDR1 SGHDT and CDR2 YYEEEE. The CDR3 sequence is 15 residues long. V trimming: 4 bases; J trimming: 0 bases; junction bases outside the gene matches: 7. The CDR3 loop reads CASSPLGGYSYEQYF. CDR3 DNA: TGTGCCAGCAGCCCCCTGGGGGGGTACTCCTACGAGCAGTACTTC.